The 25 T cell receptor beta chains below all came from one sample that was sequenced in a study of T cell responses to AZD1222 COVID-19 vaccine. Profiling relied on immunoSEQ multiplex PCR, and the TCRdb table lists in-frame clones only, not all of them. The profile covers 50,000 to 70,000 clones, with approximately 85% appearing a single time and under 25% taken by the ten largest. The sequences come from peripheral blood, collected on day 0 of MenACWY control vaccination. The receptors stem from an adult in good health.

In DNA, the CDR3 is TGTGCCAGCAGCTCGGGCTTAAAACTGTTTTTT. Its translation: CASSSGLKLFF. V gene TRBV7-9 combines with J gene TRBJ1-4; no definite D call. CDR3 size: 11 residues. V lost 4 bases, J lost 10 bases, and 7 bases lay in between. Germline CDR1 SEHNR, CDR2 FQNEAQ (reference sequence).

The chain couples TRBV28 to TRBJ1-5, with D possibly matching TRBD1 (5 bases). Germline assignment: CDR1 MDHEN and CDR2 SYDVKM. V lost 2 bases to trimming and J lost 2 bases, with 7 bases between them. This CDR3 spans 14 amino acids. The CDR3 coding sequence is TGTGCCAGCAGTTTAATCAGGGGCAATCAGCCCCAGCATTTT. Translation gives CASSLIRGNQPQHF.

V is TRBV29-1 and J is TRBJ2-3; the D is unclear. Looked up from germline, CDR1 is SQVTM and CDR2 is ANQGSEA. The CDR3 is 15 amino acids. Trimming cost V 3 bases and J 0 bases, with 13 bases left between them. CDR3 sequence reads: CSVDVSKVSTDTQYF. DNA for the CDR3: TGCAGCGTTGATGTGTCAAAAGTAAGCACAGATACGCAGTATTTT.

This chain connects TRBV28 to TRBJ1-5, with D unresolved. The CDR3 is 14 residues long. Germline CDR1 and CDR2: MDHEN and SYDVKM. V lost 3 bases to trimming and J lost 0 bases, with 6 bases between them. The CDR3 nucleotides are TGTGCCAGCAGTTTCCGATATAGCAATCAGCCCCAGCATTTT. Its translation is CASSFRYSNQPQHF.

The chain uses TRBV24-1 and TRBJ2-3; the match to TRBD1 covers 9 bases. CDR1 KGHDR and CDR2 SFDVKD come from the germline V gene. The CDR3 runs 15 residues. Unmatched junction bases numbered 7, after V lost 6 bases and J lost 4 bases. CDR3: CATSRGTGIADTQYF. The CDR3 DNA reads TGTGCCACCAGTCGCGGGACAGGGATCGCAGATACGCAGTATTTT.

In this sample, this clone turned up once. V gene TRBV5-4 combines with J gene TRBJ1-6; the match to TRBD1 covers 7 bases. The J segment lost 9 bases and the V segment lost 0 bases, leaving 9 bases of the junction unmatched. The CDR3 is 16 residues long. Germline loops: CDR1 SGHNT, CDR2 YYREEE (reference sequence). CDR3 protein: CASSLGQGGDASPLHF. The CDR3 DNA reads TGTGCCAGCAGCTTGGGACAGGGAGGTGACGCTTCACCCCTCCACTTT.

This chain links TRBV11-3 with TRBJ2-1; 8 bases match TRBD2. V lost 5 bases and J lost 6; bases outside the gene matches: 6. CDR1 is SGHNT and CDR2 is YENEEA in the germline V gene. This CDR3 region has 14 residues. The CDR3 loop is CASSPTGGVNEQFF. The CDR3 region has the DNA TGTGCCAGCAGCCCTACCGGGGGGGTCAATGAGCAGTTCTTC.

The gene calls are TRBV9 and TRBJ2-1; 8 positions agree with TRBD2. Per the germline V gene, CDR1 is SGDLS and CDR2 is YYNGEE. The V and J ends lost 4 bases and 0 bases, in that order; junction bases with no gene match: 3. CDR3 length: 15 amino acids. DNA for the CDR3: TGTGCCAGCAGCCCCAGCGGGAGCTCCTACAATGAGCAGTTCTTC. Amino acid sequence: CASSPSGSSYNEQFF.

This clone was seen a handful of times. The DNA of the CDR3 is TGTGCCAGCAGCACTCAGGGTGACACAGATACGCAGTATTTT. Translating it yields CASSTQGDTDTQYF. The chain couples TRBV6-2 or TRBV6-3 to TRBJ2-3; TRBD1 might be the D (5 bases). This CDR3 has 14 residues. CDR1 MNHEY and CDR2 SVGEGT come from the germline V gene. Trimming removed 6 bases from V and 2 bases from J, with 12 bases in between.

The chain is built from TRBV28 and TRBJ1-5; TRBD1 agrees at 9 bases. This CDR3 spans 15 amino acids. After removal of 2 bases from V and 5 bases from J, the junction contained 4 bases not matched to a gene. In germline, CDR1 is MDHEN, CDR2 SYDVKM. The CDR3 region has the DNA TGTGCCAGCAGTTTAGCGGGACAGGGAGATCAGCCCCAGCATTTT. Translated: CASSLAGQGDQPQHF.

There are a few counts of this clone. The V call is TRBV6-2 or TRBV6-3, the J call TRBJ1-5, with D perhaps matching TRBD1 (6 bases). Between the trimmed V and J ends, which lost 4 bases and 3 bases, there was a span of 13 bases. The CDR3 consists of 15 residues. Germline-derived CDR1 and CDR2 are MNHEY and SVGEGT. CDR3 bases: TGTGCCAGCAGTTTCAGGGAGGGGGTCAATCAGCCCCAGCATTTT. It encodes CASSFREGVNQPQHF.

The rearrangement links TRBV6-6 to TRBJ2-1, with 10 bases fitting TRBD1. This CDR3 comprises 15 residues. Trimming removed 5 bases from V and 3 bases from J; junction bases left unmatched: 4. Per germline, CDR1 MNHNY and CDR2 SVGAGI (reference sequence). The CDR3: CASSPGTGVYNEQFF. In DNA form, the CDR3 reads TGTGCCAGCAGTCCCGGGACAGGGGTCTACAATGAGCAGTTCTTC.

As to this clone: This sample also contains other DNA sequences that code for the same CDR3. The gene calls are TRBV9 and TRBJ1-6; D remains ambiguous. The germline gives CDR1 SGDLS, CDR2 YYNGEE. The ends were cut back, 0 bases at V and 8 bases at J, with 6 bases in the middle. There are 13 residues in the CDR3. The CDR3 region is CASSVGRDSPLHF. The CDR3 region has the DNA TGTGCCAGCAGCGTAGGGAGGGATTCACCCCTCCACTTT.

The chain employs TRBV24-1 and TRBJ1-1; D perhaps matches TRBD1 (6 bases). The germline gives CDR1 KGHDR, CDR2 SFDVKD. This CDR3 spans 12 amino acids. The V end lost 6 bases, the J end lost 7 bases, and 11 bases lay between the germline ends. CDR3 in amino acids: CATSLTGFEAFF. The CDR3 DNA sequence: TGTGCCACCAGTCTGACAGGATTTGAAGCTTTCTTT.

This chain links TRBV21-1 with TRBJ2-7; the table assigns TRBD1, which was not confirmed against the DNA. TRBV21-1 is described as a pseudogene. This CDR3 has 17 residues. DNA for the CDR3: TGTGCCAGCAGTCACGGGAGGGGGGACAGGGGGCTGTACGAGCAGTACTTC. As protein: CASSHGRGDRGLYEQYF.

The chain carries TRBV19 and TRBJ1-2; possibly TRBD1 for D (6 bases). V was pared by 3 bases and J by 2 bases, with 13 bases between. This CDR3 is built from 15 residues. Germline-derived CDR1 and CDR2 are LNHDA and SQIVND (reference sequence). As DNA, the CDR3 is TGTGCCAGTAGTATCACGACAGGAGTAAACTATGGCTACACCTTC. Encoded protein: CASSITTGVNYGYTF.

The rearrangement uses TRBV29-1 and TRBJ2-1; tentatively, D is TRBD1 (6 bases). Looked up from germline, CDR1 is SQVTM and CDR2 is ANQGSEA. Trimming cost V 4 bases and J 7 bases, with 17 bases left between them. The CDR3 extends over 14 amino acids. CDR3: CSVAEHQGSNEQFF. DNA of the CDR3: TGCAGCGTTGCAGAACACCAGGGGTCAAATGAGCAGTTCTTC.

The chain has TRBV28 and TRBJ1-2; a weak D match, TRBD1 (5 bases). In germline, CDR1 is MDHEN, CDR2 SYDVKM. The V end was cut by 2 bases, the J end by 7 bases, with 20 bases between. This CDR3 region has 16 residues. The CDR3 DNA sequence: TGTGCCAGCAGTTTAGTTGAGCAGGGACGCTATCGTGGCTACACCTTC. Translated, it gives CASSLVEQGRYRGYTF.

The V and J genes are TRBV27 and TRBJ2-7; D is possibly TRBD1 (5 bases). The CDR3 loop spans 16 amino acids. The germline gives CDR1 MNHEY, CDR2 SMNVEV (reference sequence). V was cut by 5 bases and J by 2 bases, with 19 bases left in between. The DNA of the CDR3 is TGTGCCAGCAGTCCCCGACAGAGGTCCTCCGCCTACGAGCAGTACTTC. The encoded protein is CASSPRQRSSAYEQYF.

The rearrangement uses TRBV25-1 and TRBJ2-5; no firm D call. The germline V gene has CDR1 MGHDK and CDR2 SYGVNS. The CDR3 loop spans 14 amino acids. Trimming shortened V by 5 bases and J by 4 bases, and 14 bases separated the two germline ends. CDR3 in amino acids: CASSITPLGETQYF. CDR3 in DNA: TGTGCCAGCAGTATAACCCCCCTGGGAGAGACCCAGTACTTC.

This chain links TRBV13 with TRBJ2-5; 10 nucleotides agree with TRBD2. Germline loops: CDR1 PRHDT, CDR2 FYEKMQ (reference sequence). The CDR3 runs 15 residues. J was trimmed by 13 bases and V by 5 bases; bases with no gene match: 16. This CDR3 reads CASSRTGLAASPGYF. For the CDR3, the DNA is TGTGCCAGCAGCCGAACCGGACTAGCGGCATCACCGGGGTACTTC.

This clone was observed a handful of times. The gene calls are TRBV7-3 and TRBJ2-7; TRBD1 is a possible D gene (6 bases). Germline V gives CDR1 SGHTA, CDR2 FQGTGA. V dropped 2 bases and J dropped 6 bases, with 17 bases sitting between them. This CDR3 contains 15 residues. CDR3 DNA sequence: TGTGCCAGCAGCTTAGGCCAGGGGCTCCGTGGCGAGCAGTACTTC. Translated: CASSLGQGLRGEQYF.

CDR3 DNA sequence: TGTGCCAGCAGTCGGACAGGCGGTACCGGGGAGCTGTTTTTT. This translates into CASSRTGGTGELFF. The J gene is TRBJ2-2, the V gene TRBV6-5, with TRBD1 identical over 7 bases. The CDR3 has 14 amino acids. Germline CDR1 and CDR2: MNHEY and SVGAGI. Losses at the gene ends were 5 bases for V and 5 bases for J; bases not matched to a gene: 5.

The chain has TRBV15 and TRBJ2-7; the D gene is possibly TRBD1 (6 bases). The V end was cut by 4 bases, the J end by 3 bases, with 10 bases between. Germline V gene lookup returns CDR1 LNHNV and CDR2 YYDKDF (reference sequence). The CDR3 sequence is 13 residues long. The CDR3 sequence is CATSKQQGYEQYF. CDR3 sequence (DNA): TGTGCCACCAGCAAGCAACAGGGCTACGAGCAGTACTTC.

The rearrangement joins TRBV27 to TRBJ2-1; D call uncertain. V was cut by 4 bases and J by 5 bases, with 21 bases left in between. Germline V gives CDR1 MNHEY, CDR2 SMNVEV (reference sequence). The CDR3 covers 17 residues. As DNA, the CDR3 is TGTGCCAGCAGTTCCCGTAAGGCTGGTCGACCTGACAATGAGCAGTTCTTC. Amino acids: CASSSRKAGRPDNEQFF.